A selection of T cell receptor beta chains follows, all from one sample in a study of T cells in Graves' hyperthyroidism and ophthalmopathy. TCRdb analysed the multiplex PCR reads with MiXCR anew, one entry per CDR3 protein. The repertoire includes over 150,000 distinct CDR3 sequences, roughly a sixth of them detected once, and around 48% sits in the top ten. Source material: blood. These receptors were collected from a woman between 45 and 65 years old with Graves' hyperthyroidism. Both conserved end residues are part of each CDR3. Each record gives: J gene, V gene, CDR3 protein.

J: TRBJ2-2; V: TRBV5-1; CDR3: CASSLAAGAVTGELFF
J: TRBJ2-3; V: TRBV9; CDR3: CASSSSPHAVTDTQYF
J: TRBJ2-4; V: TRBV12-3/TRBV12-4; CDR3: CASSLVSGEAKNIQYF
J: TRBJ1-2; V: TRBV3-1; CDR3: CASSQGTRLDHGYTF
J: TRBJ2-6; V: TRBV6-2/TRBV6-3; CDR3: CASSWGQGASGANVLTF
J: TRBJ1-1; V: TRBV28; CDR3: CASSIMNTEAFF
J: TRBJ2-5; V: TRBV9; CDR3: CASSVSSGTPETQYF
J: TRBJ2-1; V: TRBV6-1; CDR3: CASSEARVGHNEQFF
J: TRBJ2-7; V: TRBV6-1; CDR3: CASSGGTASSYEQYF
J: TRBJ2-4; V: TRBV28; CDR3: CASRSLGGWAGKNIQYF
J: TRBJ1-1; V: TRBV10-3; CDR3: CAIRGQGGTEAFF
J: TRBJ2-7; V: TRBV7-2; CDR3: CASSSGLAGRYEQYF
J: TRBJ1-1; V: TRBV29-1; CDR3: CSVVGGGGTEAFF
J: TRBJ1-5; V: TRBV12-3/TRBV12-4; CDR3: CASSPSAVSHQPQHF
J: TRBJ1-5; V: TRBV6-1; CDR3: CASKKGETGNQPQHF
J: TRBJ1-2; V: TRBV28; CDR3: CASSLFGSGSYGYTF
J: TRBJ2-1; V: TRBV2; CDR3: CASSGGLYNEQFF
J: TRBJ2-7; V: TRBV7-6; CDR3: CASSLSGLDSYEQYF
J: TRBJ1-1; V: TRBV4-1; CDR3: CASSQGDILNTEAFF
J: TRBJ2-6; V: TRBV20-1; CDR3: CSARNGARSGANVLTF
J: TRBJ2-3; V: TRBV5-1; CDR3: CASTYRGNTDTQYF
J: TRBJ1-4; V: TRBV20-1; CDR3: CSAAPGTNEKLFF
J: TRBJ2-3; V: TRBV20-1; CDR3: CSAQGLVSTDTQYF
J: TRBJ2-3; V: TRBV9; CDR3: CASSVDVEDGTQYF
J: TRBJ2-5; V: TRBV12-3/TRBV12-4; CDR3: CASSLRDRVDPGETQYF
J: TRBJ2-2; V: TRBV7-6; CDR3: CASSLARRESGGGELFF
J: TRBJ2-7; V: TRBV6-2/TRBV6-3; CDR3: CASSIPPGGRTSYEQYF
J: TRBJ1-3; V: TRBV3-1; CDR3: CASSRQGNSGNTIYF
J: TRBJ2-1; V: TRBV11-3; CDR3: CASSSLAGRAYNEQFF
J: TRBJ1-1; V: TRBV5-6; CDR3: CASSVTGGNTEAFF
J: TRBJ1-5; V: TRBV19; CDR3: CASSMVRAISDQPQHF
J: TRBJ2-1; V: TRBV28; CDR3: CASGSSGSETYEQFF
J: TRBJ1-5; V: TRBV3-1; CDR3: CASSPDRVQPQHF
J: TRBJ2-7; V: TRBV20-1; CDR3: CSARAQGHGYEQYF
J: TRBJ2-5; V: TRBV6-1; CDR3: CASSEVVRTPQYF
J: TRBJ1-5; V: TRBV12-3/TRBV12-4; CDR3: CASSLWAGGSAGNQPQHF
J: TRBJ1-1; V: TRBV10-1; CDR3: CASSEEILGTEAFF
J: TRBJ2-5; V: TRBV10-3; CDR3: CAISWKGETQYF
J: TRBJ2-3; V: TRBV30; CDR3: CAWSDGTGSDTQYF
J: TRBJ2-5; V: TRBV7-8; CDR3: CASSRRGLYETQYF
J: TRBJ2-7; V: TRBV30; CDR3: CAWSVLAGDYEQYF
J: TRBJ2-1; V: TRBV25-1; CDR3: CASSEIRGRAETSYNEQFF
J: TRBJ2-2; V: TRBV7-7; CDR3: CASSLPGGELFF
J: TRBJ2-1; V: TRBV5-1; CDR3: CASGLERQALYNEQFF
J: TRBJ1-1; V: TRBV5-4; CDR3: CASSWAANTEAFF
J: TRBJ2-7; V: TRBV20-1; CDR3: CSANRREGPYEQYF
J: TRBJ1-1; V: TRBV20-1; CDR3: CSANRRGQGEAFF
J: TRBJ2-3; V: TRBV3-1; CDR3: CASSPKITDTQYF
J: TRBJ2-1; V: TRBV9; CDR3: CASSVDLHAGYNEQFF
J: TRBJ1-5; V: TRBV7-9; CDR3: CASSKDGGNNQPQHF
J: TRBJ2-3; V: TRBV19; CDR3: CATRWDINAAGDTQYF
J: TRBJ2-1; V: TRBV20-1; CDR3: CSASPNEQFF
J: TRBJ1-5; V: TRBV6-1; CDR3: CASSELSAQPQHF
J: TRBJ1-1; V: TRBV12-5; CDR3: CASGLVVSRRTEAFF
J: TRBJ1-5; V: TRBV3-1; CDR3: CASSQGPTGYQPQHF
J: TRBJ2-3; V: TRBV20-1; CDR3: CSAPTGDTQYF
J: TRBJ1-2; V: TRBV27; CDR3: CASSLRQGGYGYTF
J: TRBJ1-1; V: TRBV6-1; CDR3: CASSRGLNTEAFF
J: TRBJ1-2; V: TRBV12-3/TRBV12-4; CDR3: CASTGAYGYTF
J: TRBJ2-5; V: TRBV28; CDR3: CASRLGLNRQETQYF